The clone carrying this T cell receptor beta chain was seen a single time. The antigen remains undetermined. PCR amplification relied on 60 Vbeta primers (plus 13 Jbeta primers). Generated by immunoSEQ multiplex PCR, the TCRdb table keeps only in-frame clones and is missing some. The sample includes over 100,000 clones, around three quarters seen only once; the top ten take 2.5% to 3%. V shed 4 bases and J shed 2 bases, with 13 bases lying between them. The CDR3 is made up of 14 amino acids. From germline, CDR1 is SGDLS and CDR2 YYNGEE. This entry comes from a study of cytomegalovirus exposure and HLA in healthy donors. The study, taken as a whole, reports: Presence/absence comparisons presumed near-even sequencing depth among donors.

The TCR originated in a woman between 18 and 29 years old in good health and CMV-seropositive. The rearrangement links TRBV9 to TRBJ2-7; TRBD1 might be the D (8 bases). Sequencing was performed on PBMCs. CDR3: CASSTGGDPYEQYF. In nucleotides, the CDR3 is TGTGCCAGCAGCACAGGGGGGGACCCCTACGAGCAGTACTTC.